This passage covers 8 T cell receptor beta chains from one sample sequenced in a study of breast tumors, draining lymph nodes, adjacent tissues. The lymph nodes were axillary draining lymph nodes from breast cancer patients. TCRdb processed the multiplex PCR reads anew with MiXCR; each CDR3 protein has one entry. The sample lists tens of thousands of distinct CDR3 sequences, approximately 19% seen once, with 2% to 3% in the top ten. The sample consisted of axillary lymph node tissue. Receptor source: a female donor with breast cancer. Some clones in this sample may be carry-over from other donors' samples.

This clonotype appeared a few times. This may arise from a read error, as a much more abundant clone is one base away. V gene TRBV5-1 combines with J gene TRBJ2-1; TRBD2 agrees at 14 bases. Trimming cost V 0 bases and J 13 bases; bases outside gene matches: 12. Germline CDR1 reads SGHRS; CDR2 reads YFSETQ. The CDR3 has 17 amino acids. In nucleotides, the CDR3 is TGCGCCAGCAGCTTGGGGGTCGCGGGACTAGCGGGGGTAAAACAGTTCTTC. Protein product: CASSLGVAGLAGVKQFF.

This sequence joins TRBV19 and TRBJ1-4; unclear D gene. CDR3 length equals 14 residues. V was pared by 3 bases and J by 4 bases, with 9 bases between. CDR1 LNHDA and CDR2 SQIVND come from the germline V gene (reference sequence). The CDR3 loop reads CASSISSLNEKLFF. CDR3 DNA: TGTGCCAGTAGTATCAGCAGCCTTAATGAAAAACTGTTTTTT.

This clonotype was seen more than once but under ten times. The CDR3 DNA sequence: TGTGCCAGCATAGATGGCAACCCTAACTATGGCTACACCTTC. As protein: CASIDGNPNYGYTF. This chain connects TRBV28 to TRBJ1-2, with no clear D. The CDR3 runs 14 residues. Germline-derived CDR1 and CDR2 are MDHEN and SYDVKM. V lost 7 bases to trimming and J lost 0 bases, with 12 bases between them.

This clonotype was observed at least ten times. V gene TRBV13 combines with J gene TRBJ1-3, with D hard to call. The V gene lost 3 bases and the J gene lost 2 bases, with 14 bases spanning the gap. CDR3 size: 16 residues. CDR1 is PRHDT and CDR2 is FYEKMQ in the germline V gene (reference sequence). CDR3: CASSFGRGGAGNTIYF. CDR3 bases: TGTGCCAGCAGCTTCGGACGGGGAGGCGCTGGAAACACCATATATTTT.

This clonotype was seen at least ten times. The chain recombines TRBV25-1 with TRBJ2-1; D might be TRBD1 (6 bases). Trimming removed 1 base from V and 0 bases from J, with 13 bases in between. The CDR3 spans 17 residues. Germline CDR1 MGHDK, CDR2 SYGVNS. The DNA of the CDR3 is TGTGCCAGCAGTGAATCGGGACACTCCCGCTCCTACAATGAGCAGTTCTTC. It is translated as CASSESGHSRSYNEQFF.

There are many counts of this clonotype. The chain is built from TRBV28 and TRBJ2-7, with D possibly TRBD2 on 5 matching bases. The V gene lost 6 bases and the J gene lost 1 base, with 13 bases spanning the gap. CDR1 and CDR2 from the germline V gene are MDHEN and SYDVKM. The CDR3 has 14 amino acids. CDR3 region: CASSFKGGSYEQYF. For the CDR3, the DNA is TGTGCCAGCAGCTTCAAGGGCGGGTCCTACGAGCAGTACTTC.

This clonotype has ten or more counts. This sequence joins TRBV30 and TRBJ1-6, with a weak D call TRBD1 (6 bases). CDR3 size: 13 residues. Trimming shortened V by 8 bases and J by 3 bases, and 11 bases separated the two germline ends. Germline values: CDR1 GTSNPN, CDR2 SVGIG (reference sequence). In DNA, the CDR3 is TGTGCCAGTGGACAGTTCTATAATTCACCCCTCCACTTT. Residues: CASGQFYNSPLHF.

This clonotype has ten or more counts. V gene TRBV6-1 combines with J gene TRBJ2-7; TRBD1 aligns across 8 bases. CDR1 is MNHNS, CDR2 SASEGT, per germline. CDR3 size: 15 residues. Trimming at V came to 8 bases and at J to 2 bases, leaving 11 bases not matched to a gene. Written as DNA, the CDR3 is TGTGCCAGCTCCCGGGGACAGGCGTCAGCCTACGAGCAGTACTTC. Its translation is CASSRGQASAYEQYF.